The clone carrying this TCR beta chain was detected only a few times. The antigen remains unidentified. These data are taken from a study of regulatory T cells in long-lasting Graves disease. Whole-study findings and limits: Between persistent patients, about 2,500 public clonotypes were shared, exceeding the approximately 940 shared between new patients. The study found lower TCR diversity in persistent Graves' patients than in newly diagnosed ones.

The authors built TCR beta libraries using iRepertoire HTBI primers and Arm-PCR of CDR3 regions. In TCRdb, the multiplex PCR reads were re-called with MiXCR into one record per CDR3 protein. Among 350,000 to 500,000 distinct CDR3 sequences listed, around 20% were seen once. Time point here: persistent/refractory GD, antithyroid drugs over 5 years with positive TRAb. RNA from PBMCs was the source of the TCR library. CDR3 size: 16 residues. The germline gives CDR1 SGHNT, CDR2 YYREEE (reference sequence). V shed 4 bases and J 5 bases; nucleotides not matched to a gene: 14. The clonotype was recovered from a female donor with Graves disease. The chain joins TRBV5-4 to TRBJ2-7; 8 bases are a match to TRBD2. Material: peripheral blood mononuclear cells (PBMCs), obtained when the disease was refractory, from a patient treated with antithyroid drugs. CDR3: CASSHATRGAGDEQYF. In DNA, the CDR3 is TGTGCCAGCAGCCATGCCACGCGGGGGGCCGGGGACGAGCAGTACTTC.